This section outlines one T cell receptor beta chain sequence together with its context. This record comes from a study of blood T cell repertoires in COVID-19. Across the study: PBMCs, B-cell-depleted T cells, or T cells provided the cDNA or gDNA that made up the material.

The data were produced by immunoSEQ multiplex PCR, yet TCRdb's version contains in-frame clones alone and is incomplete. This sample has over 30,000 clones, with approximately 87% found just once. From germline, CDR1 is LGHNA and CDR2 YNFKEQ. V gave up 1 base and J gave up 5 bases, with 12 bases separating them. This CDR3 has 15 amino acids. The source of this sequence is a man in his 70s with acute or convalescent COVID-19. The sample was peripheral blood. The rearrangement joins TRBV4-2 to TRBJ2-1; D is perhaps TRBD1 (5 bases). CDR3 sequence: CASSQGAGAHNEQFF. As DNA, the CDR3 is TGTGCCAGCAGCCAAGGGGCTGGGGCCCACAATGAGCAGTTCTTC.